Described below is a single T cell receptor beta chain sequence and its context. Its antigen is currently unknown. UMIs incorporating a 6-nucleotide sample barcode were appended by means of template switching. Using the 5' RACE reads, TCRdb records one entry per CDR3 protein without DNA. The sample includes about 160,000 distinct CDR3 sequences. The sample belongs to a study of monozygotic twins with inflammatory bowel disease. General study points: The co-twins with IBD showed lower TCRbeta diversity (inverse Simpson) than their healthy siblings.

The CDR3 loop spans 16 amino acids. The germline gives CDR1 MGHRA, CDR2 YSYEKL. The sample comprised blood. The clonotype comes from a human donor with ulcerative colitis or Crohn's disease, or a healthy co-twin of an affected twin (not recorded which). V is TRBV4-1 and J is TRBJ2-2. CDR3 sequence reads: CASSLETTGNTGELFF.